This is a list of T cell receptor beta chains from one sample in a study of blood T cell repertoires in COVID-19. Generated by immunoSEQ multiplex PCR, the TCRdb table keeps only in-frame clones and is missing some. The sample contains about 390,000 clones, around nine tenths of which appear only once. Sample: PBMCs or T cells enriched from blood (not recorded which). Receptor source: a woman between 45 and 65 years old who had recovered from COVID-19. Both conserved end residues are part of each CDR3. A D gene is named only where the DNA matches it firmly. Clone size is shown for a subset of rows, as once, few, many or a class of expanded clone.

size,J,D,V,CDR3,DNA
.,TRBJ2-3,TRBD2,TRBV7-9,CASSSLTSGGTDTQYF,TGTGCCAGCAGCTCGTTGACTAGCGGGGGTACAGATACGCAGTATTTT
once,TRBJ2-3,.,TRBV5-6,CASSPRPVTDTQYF,TGTGCCAGCAGCCCCAGGCCGGTTACAGATACGCAGTATTTT
.,TRBJ2-7,.,TRBV4-2,CASSQEQATYEQYF,TGTGCCAGCAGCCAGGAACAGGCGACCTACGAGCAGTACTTC
.,TRBJ2-5,TRBD2,TRBV3-1/TRBV3-2,CASSPNAGGRVETQYF,TGTGCCAGCAGCCCAAACGCGGGGGGGCGCGTAGAGACCCAGTACTTC
.,TRBJ1-4,TRBD1,TRBV30,CAWSAPRTGIEKLFF,TGTGCCTGGAGTGCCCCCCGGACAGGAATTGAAAAACTGTTTTTT
.,TRBJ1-6,.,TRBV7-9,CASSPGDGASPLHF,TGTGCCAGCAGCCCGGGGGACGGGGCCTCACCCCTCCACTTT
.,TRBJ1-2,TRBD1,TRBV6-1,CASSEFYRTGQFYGYTF,TGTGCCAGCAGTGAGTTTTATCGGACAGGGCAATTCTATGGCTACACCTTC
.,TRBJ1-2,.,TRBV5-4,CASSLVVRGGGYTF,TGTGCCAGCAGCTTGGTGGTCAGGGGCGGTGGCTACACCTTC
.,TRBJ1-1,.,TRBV6-5,CASSKDNMNTEAFF,TGTGCCAGCAGTAAGGACAACATGAACACTGAAGCTTTCTTT
.,TRBJ2-7,.,TRBV7-8,CASSYRGGSYEQYF,TGTGCCAGCAGCTACCGAGGCGGCTCCTACGAGCAGTACTTC
.,TRBJ1-1,.,TRBV12-3/TRBV12-4,CASSLPRVTEAFF,TGTGCCAGCAGTCTACCCAGGGTAACTGAAGCTTTCTTT
.,TRBJ1-1,.,TRBV10-2,CASKGGDGPEAFF,TGCGCCAGCAAAGGGGGAGACGGACCTGAAGCTTTCTTT
.,TRBJ1-2,TRBD1,TRBV5-1,CASREGQSTYGYTF,TGCGCCAGCAGGGAGGGACAGTCCACCTATGGCTACACCTTC
.,TRBJ2-2,.,TRBV29-1,CSVVGGSRLTGELFF,TGCAGCGTTGTAGGGGGTTCCAGACTCACCGGGGAGCTGTTTTTT
.,TRBJ1-1,.,TRBV21-1,CASSKNRVRLLAMNTEAFF,TGTGCCAGCAGCAAAAACAGGGTAAGGCTTTTGGCAATGAACACTGAAGCTTTCTTT
.,TRBJ1-5,TRBD1,TRBV23-1,CASSQQTGRNNSNQPQHF,TGCGCCAGCAGTCAACAGACAGGGCGAAACAATAGCAATCAGCCCCAGCATTTT
.,TRBJ2-3,TRBD2,TRBV19,CASSRAGGYTDTQYF,TGTGCCAGTAGTAGGGCGGGGGGGTACACAGATACGCAGTATTTT
.,TRBJ1-1,.,TRBV7-6,CASSLGFGMSRNTEAFF,TGTGCCAGCAGCTTAGGATTCGGGATGTCAAGGAACACTGAAGCTTTCTTT
many,TRBJ2-1,TRBD2,TRBV6-2/TRBV6-3,CASSGTSGESSYNEQFF,TGTGCCAGCAGTGGGACTAGCGGGGAGAGCTCCTACAATGAGCAGTTCTTC
.,TRBJ2-7,TRBD1,TRBV13,CASSFRTGGIYEQYF,TGTGCCAGCAGCTTTCGGACAGGGGGCATCTACGAGCAGTACTTC
.,TRBJ2-7,TRBD1,TRBV7-6,CASRPGTGDLYEQYF,TGTGCCAGCAGGCCGGGGACAGGGGATTTATACGAGCAGTACTTC
.,TRBJ1-5,.,TRBV19,CASCRRRGGNQPQHF,TGTGCCAGTTGCCGACGGAGGGGCGGCAATCAGCCCCAGCATTTT
.,TRBJ1-3,.,TRBV7-2,CASSLRRGGNTIYF,TGTGCCAGCAGCCTCCGACGAGGTGGAAACACCATATATTTT
.,TRBJ2-7,.,TRBV4-1,CASSQDRGTSYEQYF,TGCGCCAGCAGCCAAGATCGGGGGACCTCCTACGAGCAGTACTTC